This note documents a single TCR beta chain sequence. Its target is not known. By UMI-labeled 5' RACE, the TCR beta libraries were made. For each CDR3 protein, TCRdb gives one entry from its re-call of the 5' RACE reads, without DNA. In all, the sample yields some 10,000 distinct CDR3 sequences. Progenitor exhausted-like CD8+ memory cells (TPEX) were CCR7+ PD-1+ TIGIT+. Germline V lookup: CDR1 SEHNR, CDR2 FQNEAQ (reference sequence). This CDR3 contains 12 residues. The data belong to a study of human CD8 memory T cell subsets. Study-level findings and limits: Among T cell receptor chains, only the beta chains were sequenced in this study. When diversity was estimated with Chao1, stem-like memory T cells appeared more diverse than precursor exhausted T cells. Diversity in stem-like memory and precursor exhausted T cells was similarly high, unlike effector memory cells.

This sequence originates from a human donor in good health. Specimen: CD8+ T cells from PBMCs. The chain employs TRBV7-9 and TRBJ1-4; TCRdb's D call, TRBD1, is unchecked because there is no DNA. The CDR3 sequence is CASSPRERKLFF.